This T cell receptor beta chain was documented in a study of CD8 T cells in ankylosing spondylitis. Overall study results and limits: Blood of patients with ankylosing spondylitis appeared to be characterized by a TCR beta motif of several highly homologous variants. Disease-linked clones were reportedly significantly enriched in matched ankylosing spondylitis synovial fluid.

TCRdb passed the 5' RACE reads through MiXCR, listing each CDR3 protein once. The sample carries roughly 280,000 distinct CDR3 sequences, around 18% recorded once. Germline values: CDR1 SSHAT, CDR2 FNYEAQ (reference sequence). The CDR3 is 13 residues long. With respect to this clonotype: The target antigen is unknown. Relative to the germline gene, one junction end is altered; a read error may explain this.

Sequences were obtained from blood, either unsorted or a sorted T cell fraction (not recorded which). This TCR came from a male donor with ankylosing spondylitis or in good health (not recorded which). The V gene is TRBV7-7, the J gene TRBJ2-3; 9 bases line up with TRBD2. Here the CDR3 reads CASSLGTSNAQYF. CDR3 sequence (DNA): TGTGCTAGCAGCTTGGGGACTAGCAACGCGCAGTATTTT. The variable domain in full, completed from reference TRBV7-7 and TRBJ2-3, reads GAGVSQSPRYKVTKRGQDVTLRCDPISSHATLYWYQQALGQGPEFLTYFNYEAQPDKSGLPSDRFSAERPEGSISTLTIQRTEQRDSAMYRCASSLGTSNAQYFGPGTRLTVL.